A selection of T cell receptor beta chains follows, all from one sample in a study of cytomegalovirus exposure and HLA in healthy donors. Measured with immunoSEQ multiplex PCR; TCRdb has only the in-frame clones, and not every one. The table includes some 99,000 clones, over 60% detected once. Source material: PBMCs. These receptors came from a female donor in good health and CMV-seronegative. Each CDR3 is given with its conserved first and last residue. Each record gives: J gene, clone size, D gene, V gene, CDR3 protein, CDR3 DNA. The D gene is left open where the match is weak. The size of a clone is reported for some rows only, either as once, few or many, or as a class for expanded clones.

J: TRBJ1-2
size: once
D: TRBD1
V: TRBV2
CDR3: CASSQTGQFYGYTF
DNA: TGTGCCAGCAGCCAAACGGGACAGTTCTACGGCTACACCTTC

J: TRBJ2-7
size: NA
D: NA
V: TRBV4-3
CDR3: CASSQPPPGDDGGKGGWYEQYF
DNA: TGCGCCAGCAGCCAACCCCCTCCAGGGGACGACGGGGGGAAGGGAGGGTGGTACGAGCAGTACTTC

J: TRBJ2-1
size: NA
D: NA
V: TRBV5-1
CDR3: CASSPGRADYNEQFF
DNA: TGCGCCAGCAGCCCTGGCAGGGCAGACTACAATGAGCAGTTCTTC

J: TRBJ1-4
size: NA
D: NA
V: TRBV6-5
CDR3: CASSYSTGENEKLFF
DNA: TGTGCCAGCAGTTACTCGACCGGGGAGAATGAAAAACTGTTTTTT

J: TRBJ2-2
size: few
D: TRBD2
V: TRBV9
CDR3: CASAHSGTRNTGELFF
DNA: TGTGCCAGTGCACATAGCGGGACGAGAAACACCGGGGAGCTGTTTTTT

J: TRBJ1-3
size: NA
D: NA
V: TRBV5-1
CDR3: CASSLAGQGHLSGNTIYF
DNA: TGCGCCAGCAGCTTGGCTGGCCAGGGGCACCTCTCTGGAAACACCATATATTTT

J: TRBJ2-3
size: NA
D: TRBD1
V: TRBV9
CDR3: CASSVSTGHTDTQYF
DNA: TGTGCCAGCAGCGTCTCGACAGGGCACACAGATACGCAGTATTTT

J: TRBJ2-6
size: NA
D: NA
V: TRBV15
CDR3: CATSTFSSGANVLTF
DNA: TGTGCCACCAGCACCTTTTCCTCTGGGGCCAACGTCCTGACTTTC

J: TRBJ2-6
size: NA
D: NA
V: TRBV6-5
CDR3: CASRPGLGANVLTF
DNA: TGTGCCAGCAGACCAGGGTTAGGGGCCAACGTCCTGACTTTC

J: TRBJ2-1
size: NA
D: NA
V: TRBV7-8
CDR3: CASSLVVIRSSYNEQFF
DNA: TGTGCCAGCAGCTTAGTTGTGATACGGAGCTCCTACAATGAGCAGTTCTTC

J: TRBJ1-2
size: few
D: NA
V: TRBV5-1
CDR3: CASSDGNFGNYGYTF
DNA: TGCGCCAGCAGCGACGGGAATTTCGGAAACTATGGCTACACCTTC

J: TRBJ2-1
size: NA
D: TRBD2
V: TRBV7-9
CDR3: CASSEGPQRGSSYNEQFF
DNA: TGTGCCAGCAGCGAGGGCCCTCAGCGGGGTAGCTCCTACAATGAGCAGTTCTTC

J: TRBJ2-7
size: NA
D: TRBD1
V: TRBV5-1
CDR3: CASSLAGWSGQGTYEQYF
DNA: TGCGCCAGCAGCTTGGCTGGCTGGAGCGGACAGGGCACCTACGAGCAGTACTTC

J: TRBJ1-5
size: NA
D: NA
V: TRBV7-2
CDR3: CASSQRHPGQPQHF
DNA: TGTGCCAGCAGTCAGAGGCACCCGGGACAGCCCCAGCATTTT

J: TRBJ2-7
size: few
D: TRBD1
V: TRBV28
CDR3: CASSARGLGSYEQYF
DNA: TGTGCCAGCAGTGCCAGGGGGCTAGGGTCCTACGAGCAGTACTTC

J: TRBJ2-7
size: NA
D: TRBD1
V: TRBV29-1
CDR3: CSVAGQEYEQYF
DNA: TGCAGCGTTGCGGGACAGGAATACGAGCAGTACTTC

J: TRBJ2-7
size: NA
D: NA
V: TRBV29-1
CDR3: CSVSGGGGEQYF
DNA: TGCAGCGTCTCCGGGGGAGGGGGCGAGCAGTACTTC

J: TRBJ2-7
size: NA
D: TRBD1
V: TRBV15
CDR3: CATSDRAYEQYF
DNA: TGTGCCACCAGCGACAGGGCCTACGAGCAGTACTTC

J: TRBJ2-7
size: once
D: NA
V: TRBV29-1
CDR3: CSASTARGLHEQYF
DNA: TGCAGCGCCTCGACAGCGCGAGGTCTCCACGAGCAGTACTTC

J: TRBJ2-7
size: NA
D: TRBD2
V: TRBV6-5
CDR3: CASRDGTSGRREQYF
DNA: TGTGCCAGCAGGGACGGGACTAGCGGGAGACGGGAGCAGTACTTC

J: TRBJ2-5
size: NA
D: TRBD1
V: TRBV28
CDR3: CASKPEQDRAQETQYF
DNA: TGTGCCAGCAAGCCGGAGCAGGACAGGGCGCAAGAGACCCAGTACTTC

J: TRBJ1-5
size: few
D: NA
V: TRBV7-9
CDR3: CSSSDSGTLGYQPQHF
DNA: TGTTCCAGCAGCGATTCCGGGACACTAGGGTATCAGCCCCAGCATTTT

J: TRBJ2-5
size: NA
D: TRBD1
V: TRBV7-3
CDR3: CASSPSGTGTGRETQYF
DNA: TGTGCCAGCAGCCCCTCGGGGACAGGGACGGGCCGAGAGACCCAGTACTTC

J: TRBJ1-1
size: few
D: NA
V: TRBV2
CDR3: CASSETIKGTEAFF
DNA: TGTGCCAGCAGCGAGACTATAAAGGGCACTGAAGCTTTCTTT

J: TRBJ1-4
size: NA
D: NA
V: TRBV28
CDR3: CASSKGGETEKLFF
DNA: TGTGCCAGCAGCAAAGGGGGGGAAACTGAAAAACTGTTTTTT

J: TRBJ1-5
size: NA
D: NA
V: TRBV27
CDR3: CASSFAEGNQPQHF
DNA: TGTGCCAGCAGTTTTGCAGAAGGCAATCAGCCCCAGCATTTT

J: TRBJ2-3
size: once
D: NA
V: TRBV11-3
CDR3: CASSSNGTSTDTQYF
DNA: TGTGCCAGCAGCTCTAACGGGACTAGCACAGATACGCAGTATTTT

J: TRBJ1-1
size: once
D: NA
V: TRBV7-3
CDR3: CASSPQGSIEAFF
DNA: TGTGCCAGCAGCCCCCAGGGATCCATCGAAGCTTTCTTT

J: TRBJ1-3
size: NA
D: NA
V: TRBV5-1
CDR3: CASSLNSGFSGNTIYF
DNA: TGCGCCAGCAGCTTGAATTCAGGGTTTTCCGGAAACACCATATATTTT

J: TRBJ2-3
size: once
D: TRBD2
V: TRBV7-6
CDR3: CASSFSGGSTDTQYF
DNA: TGTGCCAGCAGCTTCAGCGGGGGGAGCACAGATACGCAGTATTTT

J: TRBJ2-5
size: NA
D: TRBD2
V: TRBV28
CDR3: CASSVAGGETQYF
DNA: TGTGCCAGCAGTGTAGCGGGGGGAGAGACCCAGTACTTC

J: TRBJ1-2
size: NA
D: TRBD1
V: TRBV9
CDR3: CASSVGQGNYGYTF
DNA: TGTGCCAGCAGCGTGGGACAGGGCAACTATGGCTACACCTTC

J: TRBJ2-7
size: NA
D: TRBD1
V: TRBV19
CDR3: CASSIQSTGYYEQYF
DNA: TGTGCCAGTAGTATCCAATCGACAGGGTACTACGAGCAGTACTTC

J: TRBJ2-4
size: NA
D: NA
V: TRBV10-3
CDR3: CAISESAENIQYF
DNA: TGTGCCATCAGTGAGTCAGCGGAAAACATTCAGTACTTC

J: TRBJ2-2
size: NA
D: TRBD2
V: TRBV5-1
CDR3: CASSLSGGATGELFF
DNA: TGCGCCAGCAGCTTGAGCGGGGGGGCCACCGGGGAGCTGTTTTTT